This T cell receptor (beta chain) was identified during a study of T cell changes during pregnancy in multiple sclerosis. The assay was immunoSEQ multiplex PCR, and TCRdb's table has in-frame clones only and misses some. The profile shows tens of thousands of clones, around nine tenths of them singletons. Per the germline V gene, CDR1 is LNHDA and CDR2 is SQIVND (reference sequence). V lost 2 bases, J lost 0 bases, and 8 bases lay in between. The CDR3 contains 15 residues. This receptor was obtained from a female donor with multiple sclerosis, enrolled in a pregnancy study. Sequences were derived from CD4+ T cells from peripheral blood mononuclear cells, sampled before pregnancy. The V and J genes are TRBV19 and TRBJ1-5, with D hard to call. CDR3 sequence (DNA): TGTGCCAGTAGTATAAGACTTTATAGCAATCAGCCCCAGCATTTT. Translated: CASSIRLYSNQPQHF.